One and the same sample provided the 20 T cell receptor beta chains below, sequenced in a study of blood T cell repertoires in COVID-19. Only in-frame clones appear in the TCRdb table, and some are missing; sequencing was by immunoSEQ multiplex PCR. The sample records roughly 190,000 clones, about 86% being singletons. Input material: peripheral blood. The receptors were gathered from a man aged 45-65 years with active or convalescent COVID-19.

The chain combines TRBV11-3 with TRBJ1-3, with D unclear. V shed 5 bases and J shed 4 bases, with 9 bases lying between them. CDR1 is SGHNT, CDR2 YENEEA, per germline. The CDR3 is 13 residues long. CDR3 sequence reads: CASSPLAGNTIYF. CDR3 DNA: TGTGCCAGCAGCCCCCTGGCCGGAAACACCATATATTTT.

The CDR3 reads CASSPDRQGEKQYF. Here the CDR3 DNA reads TGTGCCAGCTCACCAGATCGACAGGGAGAGAAGCAGTACTTC. The genes are TRBV18 and TRBJ2-7; 7 positions match TRBD1. Unmatched junction bases numbered 9, after V lost 2 bases and J lost 8 bases. This CDR3 is built from 14 residues. Germline CDR1 is KGHSH and CDR2 is LQKENI.

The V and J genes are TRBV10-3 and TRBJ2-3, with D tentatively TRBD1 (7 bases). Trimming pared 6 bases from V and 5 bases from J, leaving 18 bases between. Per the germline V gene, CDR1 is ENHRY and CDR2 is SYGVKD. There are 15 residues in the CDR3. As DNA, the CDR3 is TGTGCCATCAGCCGGACAGGAGGGGCAGGAGATACGCAGTATTTT. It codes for CAISRTGGAGDTQYF.

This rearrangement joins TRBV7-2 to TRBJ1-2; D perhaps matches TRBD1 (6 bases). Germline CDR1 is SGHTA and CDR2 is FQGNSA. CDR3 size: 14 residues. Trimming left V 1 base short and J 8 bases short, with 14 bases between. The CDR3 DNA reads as TGTGCCAGCAGCTTAGACGGCAGGGGACGCGGCTACACCTTC. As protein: CASSLDGRGRGYTF.

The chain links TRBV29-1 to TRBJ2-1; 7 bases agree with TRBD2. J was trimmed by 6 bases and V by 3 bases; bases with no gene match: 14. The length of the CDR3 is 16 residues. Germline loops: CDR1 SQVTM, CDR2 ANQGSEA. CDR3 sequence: CSVDMGGSLRSNEQFF. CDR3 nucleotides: TGCAGCGTTGATATGGGCGGGAGCCTTAGAAGCAATGAGCAGTTCTTC.

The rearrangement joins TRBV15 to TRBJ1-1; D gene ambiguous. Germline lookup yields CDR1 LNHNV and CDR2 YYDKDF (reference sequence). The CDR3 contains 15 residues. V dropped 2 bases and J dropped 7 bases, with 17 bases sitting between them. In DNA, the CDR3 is TGTGCCACCAGCAGACGATCCCATATGGAGGATGAAGCTTTCTTT. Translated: CATSRRSHMEDEAFF.

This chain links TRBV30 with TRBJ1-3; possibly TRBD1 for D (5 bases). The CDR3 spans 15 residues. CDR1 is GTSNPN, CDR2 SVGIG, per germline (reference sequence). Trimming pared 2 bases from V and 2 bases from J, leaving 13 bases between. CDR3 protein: CAWSIGGRAGNTIYF. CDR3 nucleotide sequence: TGTGCCTGGAGTATCGGTGGCAGGGCTGGAAACACCATATATTTT. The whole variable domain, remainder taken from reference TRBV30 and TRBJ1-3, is SQTIHQWPATLVQPVGSPLSLECTVEGTSNPNLYWYRQAAGRGLQLLFYSVGIGQISSEVPQNLSASRPQDRQFILSSKKLLLSDSGFYLCAWSIGGRAGNTIYFGEGSWLTVV.

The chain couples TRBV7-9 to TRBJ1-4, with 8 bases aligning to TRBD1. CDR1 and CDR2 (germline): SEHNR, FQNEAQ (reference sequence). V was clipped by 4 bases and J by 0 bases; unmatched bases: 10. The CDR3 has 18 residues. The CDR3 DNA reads TGTGCCAGCAGCTCTTCACCGGGACAGGACGCAACTAATGAAAAACTGTTTTTT. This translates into CASSSSPGQDATNEKLFF.

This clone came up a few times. CDR3 residues: CASSSQGGNQPQHF. CDR3 sequence (DNA): TGTGCCAGCAGCTCACAGGGGGGCAATCAGCCCCAGCATTTT. The chain joins TRBV11-2 to TRBJ1-5; 8 bases agree with TRBD1. The CDR3 loop spans 14 amino acids. J gave up 2 bases and V 4 bases, and 1 base lay outside the gene matches. CDR1 is SGHAT, CDR2 FQNNGV, per germline.

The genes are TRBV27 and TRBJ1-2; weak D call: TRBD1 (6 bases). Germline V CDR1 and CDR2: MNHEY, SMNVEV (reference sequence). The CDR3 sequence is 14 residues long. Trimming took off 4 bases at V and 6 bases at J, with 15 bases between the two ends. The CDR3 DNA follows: TGTGCCAGCAGTTCCGGACAGATTGACAATGGCTACACCTTC. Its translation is CASSSGQIDNGYTF.

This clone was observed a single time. CDR3 sequence (DNA): TGTGCCAGCAGTCCCCAATGGGGCGGGGTCACAGATACGCAGTATTTT. This translates into CASSPQWGGVTDTQYF. This chain uses TRBV11-2 with TRBJ2-3, with TRBD2 as a possible D gene (6 bases). Trimming shortened V by 6 bases and J by 2 bases, and 18 bases separated the two germline ends. From germline, CDR1 is SGHAT and CDR2 FQNNGV. The CDR3 length is 16 residues.

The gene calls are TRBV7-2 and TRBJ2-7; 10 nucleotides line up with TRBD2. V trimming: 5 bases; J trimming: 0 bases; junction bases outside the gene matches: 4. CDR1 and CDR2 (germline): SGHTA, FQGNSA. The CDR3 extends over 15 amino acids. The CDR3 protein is CASSPTSGDSYEQYF. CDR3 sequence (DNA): TGTGCCAGCAGCCCAACTAGCGGGGACTCCTACGAGCAGTACTTC.

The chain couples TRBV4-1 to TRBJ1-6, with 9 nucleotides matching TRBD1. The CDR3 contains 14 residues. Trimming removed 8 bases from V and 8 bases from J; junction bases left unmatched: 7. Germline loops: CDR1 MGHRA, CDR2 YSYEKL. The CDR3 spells CASRDRDRDSPLHF. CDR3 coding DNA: TGCGCCAGCCGAGACAGGGACAGGGATTCACCCCTCCACTTT.

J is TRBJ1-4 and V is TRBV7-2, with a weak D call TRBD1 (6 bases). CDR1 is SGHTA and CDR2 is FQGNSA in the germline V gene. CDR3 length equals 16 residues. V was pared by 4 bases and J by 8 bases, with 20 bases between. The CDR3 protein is CASSSLGGGVGEKLFF. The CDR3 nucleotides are TGTGCCAGCAGCTCTCTAGGGGGGGGCGTAGGCGAAAAACTGTTTTTT.

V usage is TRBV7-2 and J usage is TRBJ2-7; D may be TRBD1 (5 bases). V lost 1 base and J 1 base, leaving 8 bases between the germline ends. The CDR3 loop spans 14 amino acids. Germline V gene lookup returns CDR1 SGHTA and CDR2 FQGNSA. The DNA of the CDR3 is TGTGCCAGCAGCTTAGAACAGGAGTCCTACGAGCAGTACTTC. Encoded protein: CASSLEQESYEQYF.

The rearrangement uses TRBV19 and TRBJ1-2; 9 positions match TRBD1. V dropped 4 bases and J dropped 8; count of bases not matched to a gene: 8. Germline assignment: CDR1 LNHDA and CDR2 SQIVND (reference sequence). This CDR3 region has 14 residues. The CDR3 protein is CASSTGQGIWGYTF. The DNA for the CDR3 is TGTGCCAGTAGTACCGGACAGGGGATTTGGGGCTACACCTTC.

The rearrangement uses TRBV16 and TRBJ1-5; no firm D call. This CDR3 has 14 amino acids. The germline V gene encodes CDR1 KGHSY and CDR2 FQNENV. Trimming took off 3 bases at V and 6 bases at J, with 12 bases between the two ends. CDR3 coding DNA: TGTGCCAGCAGCCATGCTAGCTTCACTCAGCCCCAGCATTTT. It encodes CASSHASFTQPQHF.

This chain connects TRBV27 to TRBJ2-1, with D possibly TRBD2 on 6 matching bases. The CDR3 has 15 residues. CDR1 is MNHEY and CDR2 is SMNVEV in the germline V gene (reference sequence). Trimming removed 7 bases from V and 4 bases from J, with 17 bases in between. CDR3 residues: CASTRRRDTYNEQFF. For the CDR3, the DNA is TGTGCCAGCACTCGTCGGAGGGATACGTACAATGAGCAGTTCTTC.

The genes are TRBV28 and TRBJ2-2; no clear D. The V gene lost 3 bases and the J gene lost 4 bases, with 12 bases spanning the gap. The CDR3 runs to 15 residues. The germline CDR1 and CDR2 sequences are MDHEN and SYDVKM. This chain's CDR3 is CASSFGHHGTGELFF. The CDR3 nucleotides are TGTGCCAGCAGTTTTGGGCACCACGGCACCGGGGAGCTGTTTTTT.

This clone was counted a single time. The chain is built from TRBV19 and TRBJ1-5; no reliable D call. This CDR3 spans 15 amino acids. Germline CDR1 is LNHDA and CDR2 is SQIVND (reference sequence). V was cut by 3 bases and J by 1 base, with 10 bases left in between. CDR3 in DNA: TGTGCCAGTAGTATTCCTGGCCCAAGCAATCAGCCCCAGCATTTT. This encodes CASSIPGPSNQPQHF. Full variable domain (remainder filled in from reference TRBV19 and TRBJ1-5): DGGITQSPKYLFRKEGQNVTLSCEQNLNHDAMYWYRQDPGQGLRLIYYSQIVNDFQKGDIAEGYSVSREKKESFPLTVTSAQKNPTAFYLCASSIPGPSNQPQHFGDGTRLSIL.